The 14 T cell receptor beta chains below all came from one sample that was sequenced in a study of blood T cell dynamics during melanoma immunotherapy. The time point was: pre-treatment baseline. The table came from immunoSEQ multiplex PCR; TCRdb's copy has only in-frame clones and leaves some out. The sample includes under 8,000 clones, roughly 80% of them seen just once. Sequencing used blood, obtained from a patient treated with checkpoint blockade. These receptors originate from a human donor with melanoma.

J is TRBJ2-7 and V is TRBV27; D call uncertain. Trimming removed 5 bases at V and 1 base at J, with 9 bases between. In germline, CDR1 is MNHEY, CDR2 SMNVEV (reference sequence). This CDR3 spans 13 amino acids. CDR3 sequence: CASSPPGSYEQYF. CDR3 nucleotide sequence: TGTGCCAGCAGTCCCCCAGGATCCTACGAGCAGTACTTC.

This clone was counted a single time. DNA of the CDR3: TGTGCCAGCAGCTTAGAAGGGTGGGCTGGTGAGCAGTTCTTC. The encoded protein is CASSLEGWAGEQFF. This sequence joins TRBV11-1 and TRBJ2-1; D is ambiguous. V dropped 1 base and J dropped 9 bases, with 13 bases sitting between them. The CDR3 is made up of 14 amino acids. Germline V gene sequence: CDR1 SGHAT, CDR2 FQDESV (reference sequence). Full variable domain (missing parts from reference TRBV11-1 and TRBJ2-1): EAEVAQSPRYKITEKSQAVAFWCDPISGHATLYWYRQILGQGPELLVQFQDESVVDDSQLPKDRFSAERLKGVDSTLKIQPAELGDSAMYLCASSLEGWAGEQFFGPGTRLTVL.

This clone was counted once. The chain links TRBV5-1 to TRBJ2-7; TRBD1 is a possible D gene (6 bases). With 0 bases removed from V and 2 bases from J, the gap between germline ends came to 12 bases. The CDR3 sequence is 15 residues long. Germline lookup yields CDR1 SGHRS and CDR2 YFSETQ. The chain's CDR3 is CASSLAGTRTYEQYF. CDR3 nucleotides: TGCGCCAGCAGCTTGGCTGGGACACGTACCTACGAGCAGTACTTC.

The genes are TRBV6-5 and TRBJ2-3; D call uncertain. There are 13 residues in the CDR3. Looked up from germline, CDR1 is MNHEY and CDR2 is SVGAGI. V dropped 2 bases and J dropped 2 bases, with 5 bases sitting between them. Here the CDR3 DNA reads TGTGCCAGCAGTTACCGGCCCACAGATACGCAGTATTTT. It yields the protein CASSYRPTDTQYF.

The rearrangement links TRBV7-6 to TRBJ2-3, with D perhaps TRBD1 or TRBD2 (6 bases each). Germline CDR1 and CDR2: SGHVS and FNYEAQ. The CDR3 covers 15 residues. V was shortened by 5 bases and J by 7 bases, with 19 bases between the two germline ends. CDR3 DNA: TGTGCCAGCAGCCCCCTCGGGGGCGTTGGGCATACGCAGTATTTT. Translation: CASSPLGGVGHTQYF.

V and J are TRBV11-2 and TRBJ2-2, with D unresolved. This CDR3 has 14 residues. From germline, CDR1 is SGHAT and CDR2 FQNNGV. Trimming pared 2 bases from V and 3 bases from J, leaving 7 bases between. This chain's CDR3 is CASSLLDYTGELFF. DNA for the CDR3: TGTGCCAGCAGCTTACTCGACTACACCGGGGAGCTGTTTTTT.

The rearrangement joins TRBV5-6 to TRBJ2-5, with TRBD1 identical over 10 bases. In germline, CDR1 is SGHDT, CDR2 YYEEEE. The CDR3 length is 15 residues. Unmatched junction bases numbered 6, after V lost 4 bases and J lost 3 bases. CDR3 sequence: CASSATGTGEETQYF. In DNA, the CDR3 is TGTGCCAGCAGCGCCACCGGGACAGGGGAAGAGACCCAGTACTTC.

This chain links TRBV25-1 with TRBJ2-7; D is perhaps TRBD2 (7 bases). CDR1 and CDR2 (germline): MGHDK, SYGVNS. Trimming left V 5 bases short and J 2 bases short, with 19 bases between. The CDR3 is 16 residues long. For the CDR3, the DNA is TGTGCCAGCAGTAACCGGGGGGCAGGAAAAACCTACGAGCAGTACTTC. Its protein is CASSNRGAGKTYEQYF.

The chain combines TRBV28 with TRBJ1-1; TRBD1 matches at 11 bases. From germline, CDR1 is MDHEN and CDR2 SYDVKM. The CDR3 has 14 residues. J was trimmed by 5 bases and V by 6 bases; bases with no gene match: 5. The CDR3 region has the DNA TGTGCCAGCAGCACGGGACAGGGGGTTACTGAAGCTTTCTTT. This encodes CASSTGQGVTEAFF.

The table lists this clone with a count of one. V and J are TRBV6-5 and TRBJ1-4; D is uncertain. The CDR3 runs 16 residues. Germline V gene sequence: CDR1 MNHEY, CDR2 SVGAGI. V lost 4 bases, J lost 3 bases, and 15 bases lay in between. CDR3 amino acids: CASSSLEGRANEKLFF. The CDR3 nucleotides are TGTGCCAGCAGTTCCCTCGAAGGGAGAGCTAATGAAAAACTGTTTTTT.

The chain links TRBV18 to TRBJ1-1; D uncertain. This CDR3 has 14 residues. Germline CDR1 reads KGHSH; CDR2 reads LQKENI. The germline V and J ends were trimmed by 1 base and 3 bases, with 9 bases remaining between them. In nucleotides, the CDR3 is TGTGCCAGCTCACCACTTGGGATCGACACTGAAGCTTTCTTT. Protein sequence: CASSPLGIDTEAFF.

The chain has TRBV18 and TRBJ2-7, with TRBD1 as a possible D gene (6 bases). Trimming pared 2 bases from V and 2 bases from J, leaving 22 bases between. The CDR3 length is 18 residues. The germline V gene encodes CDR1 KGHSH and CDR2 LQKENI. In DNA form, the CDR3 reads TGTGCCAGCTCACCATCCCAGGGGACGCGCCCCGTTACCTACGAGCAGTACTTC. It codes for CASSPSQGTRPVTYEQYF.

The chain couples TRBV4-1 to TRBJ1-6; tentative D call: TRBD1 (6 bases). The CDR3 is 13 residues long. Germline CDR1 MGHRA, CDR2 YSYEKL. V was trimmed by 3 bases and J by 14 bases, leaving 14 bases between them. CDR3 sequence reads: CASSQDISGALHF. Written as DNA, the CDR3 is TGCGCCAGCAGCCAGGATATCTCAGGGGCCCTCCACTTT.

The rearrangement uses TRBV2 and TRBJ2-3, with D possibly being TRBD1 (5 bases). CDR1 SNHLY and CDR2 FYNNEI come from the germline V gene. The CDR3 is made up of 12 amino acids. The V end lost 3 bases, the J end lost 5 bases, and 6 bases lay between the germline ends. Written as DNA, the CDR3 is TGTGCCAGCAGTGATCAGGGAGATACGCAGTATTTT. Translating it yields CASSDQGDTQYF.